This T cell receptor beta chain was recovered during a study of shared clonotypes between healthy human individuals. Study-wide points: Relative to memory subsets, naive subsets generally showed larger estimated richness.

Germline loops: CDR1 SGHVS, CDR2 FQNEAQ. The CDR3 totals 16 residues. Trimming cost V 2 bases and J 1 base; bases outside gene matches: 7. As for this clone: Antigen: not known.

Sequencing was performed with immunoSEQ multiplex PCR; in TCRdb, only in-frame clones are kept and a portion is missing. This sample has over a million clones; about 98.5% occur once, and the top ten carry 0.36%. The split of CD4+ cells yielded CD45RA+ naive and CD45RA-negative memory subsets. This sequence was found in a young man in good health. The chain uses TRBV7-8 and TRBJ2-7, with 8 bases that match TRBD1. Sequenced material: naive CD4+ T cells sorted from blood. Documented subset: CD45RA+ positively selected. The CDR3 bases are TGTGCCAGCAGCTTACGAGGACAGGGACTTTCCTACGAGCAGTACTTC. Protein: CASSLRGQGLSYEQYF.